This TCR beta chain was recovered during a study of persistence of HIV-infected CD4 T cells. Sequencing used immunoSEQ version 4 in survey mode. Genomic DNA was diluted to around 10 ng/uL, up to roughly 1 ug per sample. Here immunoSEQ multiplex PCR was the method, and the copy in TCRdb shows in-frame clones only, minus some. Among approximately 6,800 clones listed, roughly three quarters were seen once. General observations from the study: TCR oligoclonality correlated with proviral oligoclonality in the same sorted populations.

The stimulus was lysate of CMV-infected fibroblasts, roughly 9.2 ug/mL. Sorting selected CD4+ T cells upregulating both CD40 ligand and CD69. For at least 4 years, plasma HIV-1 RNA was undetectable (<50 copies/mL). Remarks on this clone: Antigen specificity is unknown.

The sequence was collected from an adult woman with HIV who was CMV-seropositive. Material: CD4+ T cells sorted from PBMCs after approximately 20-hour stimulation, obtained from a patient who received antiretroviral therapy.

The CDR3 here is CASSHSGGGEQYF. The CDR3 DNA sequence: TGTGCCAGCAGCCACAGCGGGGGAGGGGAGCAGTACTTC. The chain links TRBV3-1 (or the pseudogene TRBV3-2) to TRBJ2-7; 8 bases align to TRBD2. The germline CDR1 and CDR2 sequences are LGHDT and YNNKEL (reference sequence). The CDR3 is 13 amino acids. V lost 3 bases and J lost 7; bases outside the gene matches: 5.